This note documents a single TCR beta chain sequence. PCR primers comprised 60 Vbeta and 13 Jbeta primers. Generated by immunoSEQ multiplex PCR, the TCRdb table keeps only in-frame clones and is missing some. Found here are 200,000 to 250,000 clones, approximately 80% of them singletons; the top ten hold around 0.57%. This specimen comes from a study of cytomegalovirus exposure and HLA in healthy donors. The CDR3 has 12 residues. In germline, CDR1 is SGHTA, CDR2 FQGNSA. Deletions cut 5 bases from V and 5 bases from J, with 8 bases between. Sample: PBMCs. The J gene is TRBJ2-3, the V gene TRBV7-2; D ambiguous. This TCR derives from a woman aged 35 to 49 in good health and CMV-seronegative. CDR3 sequence: CASSPYEDTQYF. The CDR3, as DNA: TGTGCCAGCAGCCCCTACGAAGATACGCAGTATTTT.